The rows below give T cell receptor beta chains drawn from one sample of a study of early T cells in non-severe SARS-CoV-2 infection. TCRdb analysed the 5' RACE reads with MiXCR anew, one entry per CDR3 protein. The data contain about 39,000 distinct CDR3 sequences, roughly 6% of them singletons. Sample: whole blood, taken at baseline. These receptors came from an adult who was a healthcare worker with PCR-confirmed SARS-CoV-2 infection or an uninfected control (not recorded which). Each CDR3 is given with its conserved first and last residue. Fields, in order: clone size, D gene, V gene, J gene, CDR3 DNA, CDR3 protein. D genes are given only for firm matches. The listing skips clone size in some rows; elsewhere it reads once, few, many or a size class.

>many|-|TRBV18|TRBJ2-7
TGTGCCAGCTCACCAACACGGACAGCCACGGGCGGAGAGCAGTACTTC
CASSPTRTATGGEQYF
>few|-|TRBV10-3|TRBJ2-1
TGTGCCATCAGTGAGACAGCCGCCTCAAGTGAGCAGTTCTTC
CAISETAASSEQFF
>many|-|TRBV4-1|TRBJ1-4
TGCGCCAGCAGCCAAGAGGGGGCGATTGAAAAACTGTTTTTT
CASSQEGAIEKLFF
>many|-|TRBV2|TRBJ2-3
TGTGCCAGCAGTGAATGGACCGACACAGATACGCAGTATTTT
CASSEWTDTDTQYF
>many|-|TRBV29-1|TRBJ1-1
TGCAGCGTTGTTGAAGGGAACACTGAAGCTTTCTTT
CSVVEGNTEAFF
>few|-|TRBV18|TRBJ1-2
TGTGCCAGCTCACCAGGAGGGGACTATGGCTACACCTTC
CASSPGGDYGYTF
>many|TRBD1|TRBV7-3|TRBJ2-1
TGTGCCAGCAGCCCCCTCGGACAGGGCAGCTCAAAGAGCTCCTACAATGAGCAGTTCTTC
CASSPLGQGSSKSSYNEQFF
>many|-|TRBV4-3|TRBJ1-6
TGCGCCAGCAGCCAAGCAAACGTCGGTGGGTCACCCCTCCACTTT
CASSQANVGGSPLHF
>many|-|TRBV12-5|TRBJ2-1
TGTGCTAGTGGAGCGATGAGCTCCTACAATGAGCAGTTCTTC
CASGAMSSYNEQFF
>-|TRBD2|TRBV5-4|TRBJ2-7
TGTGCCAGCAGCCCACGTGAAGCGGGGGGGCCCGCCGAGCAGTACTTC
CASSPREAGGPAEQYF
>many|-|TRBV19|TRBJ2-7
TGTGCCCGGAAGGCGCCAGGGGGGTCCTACGAGCAGTACTTC
CARKAPGGSYEQYF